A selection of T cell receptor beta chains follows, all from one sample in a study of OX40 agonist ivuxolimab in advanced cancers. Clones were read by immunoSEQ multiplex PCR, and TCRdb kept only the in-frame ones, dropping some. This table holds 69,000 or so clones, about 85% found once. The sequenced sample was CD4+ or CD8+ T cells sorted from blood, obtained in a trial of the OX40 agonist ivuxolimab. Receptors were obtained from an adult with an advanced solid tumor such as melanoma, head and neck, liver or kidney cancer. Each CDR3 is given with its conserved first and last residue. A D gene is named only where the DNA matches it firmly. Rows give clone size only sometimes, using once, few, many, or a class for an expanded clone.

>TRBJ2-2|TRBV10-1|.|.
TGCGCCAGCAGTGTGGAACACCGGGGAGCTGTTTTT
CASSVEHRGAVF
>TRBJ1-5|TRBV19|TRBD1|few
TGTGCCAGTAGCGACAGGGCACTACGGCCCCAGCATTTT
CASSDRALRPQHF
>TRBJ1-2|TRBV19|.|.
TGTGCCAGTCGAAGTCGCATTGGAGGTGGCTACACCTTC
CASRSRIGGGYTF
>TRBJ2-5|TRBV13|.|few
TGTGCCAGCAGCCCCAGCCTCTATAGCGAGACCCAGTACTTC
CASSPSLYSETQYF
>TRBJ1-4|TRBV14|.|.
TGTGCCAGCAGCCGGGGCTGGGGTGAAAAACTGTTTTTT
CASSRGWGEKLFF
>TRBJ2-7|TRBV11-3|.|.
TGTGCCAGCAGCCCCCCCGGACGGGGGTCCAACGAGCAGTACTTC
CASSPPGRGSNEQYF
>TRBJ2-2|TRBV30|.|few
TGTGCCTGGACGGGCGGGGTCGCGAACACCGGGGAGCTGTTTTTT
CAWTGGVANTGELFF
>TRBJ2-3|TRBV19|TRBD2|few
TGTGCCAGTGGGGGGACTAGTGAGACCATATACACAGATACGCAGTATTTT
CASGGTSETIYTDTQYF
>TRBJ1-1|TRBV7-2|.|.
TGTGCCAGCAGCCCCGGGCAGGGAGACACTGAAGCTTTCTTT
CASSPGQGDTEAFF
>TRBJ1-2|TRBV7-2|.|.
TGTGCCAGCAGCCCCGGGCAGGGTGAGGGCTACACCTTC
CASSPGQGEGYTF
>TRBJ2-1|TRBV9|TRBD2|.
TGTGCCAGCAGCGTAAGGCCAGCGGGAGGGCCAGATGAGCAGTTCTTC
CASSVRPAGGPDEQFF
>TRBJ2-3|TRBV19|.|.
TGTGCCAGTAGTATACCCAGCACAGATACGCAGTATTTT
CASSIPSTDTQYF
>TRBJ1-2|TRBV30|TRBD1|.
TGTGCCTGGAGTCCAGGACAGGGGAGCTACACCTTC
CAWSPGQGSYTF
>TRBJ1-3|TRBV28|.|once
TGTGCCAGCAGTTTAATCAGGGCTGGAAACACCATATATTTT
CASSLIRAGNTIYF
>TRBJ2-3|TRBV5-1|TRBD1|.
TGCGCCAGCAGCTCCTTGGACAGGGGGGCAGATACGCAGTATTTT
CASSSLDRGADTQYF
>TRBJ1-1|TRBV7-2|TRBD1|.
TGTGCCAGCACCCGAGGGACAGGGGTGAACACTGAAGCTTTCTTT
CASTRGTGVNTEAFF
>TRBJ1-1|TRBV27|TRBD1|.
TGTGCCAGCAGTTTAACAGGGGGCCCTGAAGCTTTCTTT
CASSLTGGPEAFF
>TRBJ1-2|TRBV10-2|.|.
TGCGCCAGCAGCCCGACGGTCGACCATGGCTACACCTTC
CASSPTVDHGYTF
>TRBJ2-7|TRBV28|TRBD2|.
TGTGCCAGCAGCCTTACTAGCGGGAGCGAGCAGTACTTC
CASSLTSGSEQYF
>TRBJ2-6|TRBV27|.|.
TGTGCCAGCAGCCCCCGGGGAGTCGCGGCCAACGTCCTGACTTTC
CASSPRGVAANVLTF
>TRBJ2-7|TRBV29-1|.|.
TGCAGCGTTGAAGCTCAGGGGTCCTACGAGCAGTACTTC
CSVEAQGSYEQYF
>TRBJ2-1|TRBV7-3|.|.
TGTGCCAGCAGCCTTACACGGGACTCCTTTGTCAATGAGCAGTTCTTC
CASSLTRDSFVNEQFF
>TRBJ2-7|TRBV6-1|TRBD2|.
TGTGCCAGTGATAGCGGGGGGACCAACTCCTACGAGCAGTACTTC
CASDSGGTNSYEQYF
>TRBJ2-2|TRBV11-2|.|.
TGTGCCAGCAGCTTAGTGGTCCGACGAGTCACCGGGGAGCTGTTTTTT
CASSLVVRRVTGELFF
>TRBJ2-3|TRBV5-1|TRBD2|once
TGCGCCAGCAGCCCGGGGACTAGTTGGATGACAGATACGCAGTATTTT
CASSPGTSWMTDTQYF
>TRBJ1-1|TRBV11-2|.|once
TGTGCCAGCAGTCTCGGGGGATTAGGGGTCTTT
CASSLGGLGVF
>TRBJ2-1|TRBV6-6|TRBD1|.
TGTGCCAGCAGTTCCGGACAGGTGAGCTCCTACAATGAGCAGTTCTTC
CASSSGQVSSYNEQFF
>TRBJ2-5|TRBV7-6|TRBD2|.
TGTGCCAGCAGCCGACCGCTAGCGGGAGTGGAGACCCAGTACTTC
CASSRPLAGVETQYF
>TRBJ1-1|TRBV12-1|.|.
TGTGCCAGCAGCTTTGGACAGAGAAAAGCTTTCTTT
CASSFGQRKAFF
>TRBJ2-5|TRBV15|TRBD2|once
TGTGCCACCACAGGCGGGGGATCAGAAGAGACCCAGTACTTC
CATTGGGSEETQYF
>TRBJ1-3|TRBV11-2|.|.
TGTGCCAGCAGCTTAGACCGGCACTCTGGAAACACCATATATTTT
CASSLDRHSGNTIYF
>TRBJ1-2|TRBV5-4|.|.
TGTGCCAGCAGCTTGGCTTCGGGGAACTATGGCTACACCTTC
CASSLASGNYGYTF
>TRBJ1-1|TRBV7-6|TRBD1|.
TGTGCCAGCAGCTCGGGACAGGGAGGACGCACTGAAGCTTTCTTT
CASSSGQGGRTEAFF
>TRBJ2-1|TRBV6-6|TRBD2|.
TGTGCCAGCAGTCAGACTAGCGGGGGGGGTTACAATGAGCAGTTCTTC
CASSQTSGGGYNEQFF
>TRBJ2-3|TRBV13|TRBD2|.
TGTGCCAGCAGCTCCACCGGGAACGGGCGGGAGGGAACAGATACGCAGTATTTT
CASSSTGNGREGTDTQYF
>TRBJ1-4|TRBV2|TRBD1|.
TGTGCCAGCAGCTTGACCGGGACAGTCAATGAAAAACTGTTTTTT
CASSLTGTVNEKLFF
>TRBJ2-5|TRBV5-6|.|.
TGTGCCAGCAGCTTGTCGGAAGAGACCCAGTACTTC
CASSLSEETQYF
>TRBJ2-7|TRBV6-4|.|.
TGTGCCAGCAGTTGGGGGGGGCCGCGTGGAGGCGAGCAGTACTTC
CASSWGGPRGGEQYF
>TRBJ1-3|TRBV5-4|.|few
TGTGCCAGCAGCTTGGGACCGGGGACTGGAAACACCATATATTTT
CASSLGPGTGNTIYF
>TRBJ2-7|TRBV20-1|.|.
TGCAGTGCTAGGGAATTATACGAGCAGTACTTC
CSARELYEQYF
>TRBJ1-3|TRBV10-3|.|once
TGTGCCACCCGGGCGACAGATTCTGGAAACACCATATATTTT
CATRATDSGNTIYF
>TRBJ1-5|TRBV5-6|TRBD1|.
TGTGCCAGCAGCCCATGGGACAGGGTCCATCAGCCCCAGCATTTT
CASSPWDRVHQPQHF
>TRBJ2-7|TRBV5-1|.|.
TGCGCCAGCAGCTGGGCCAGTCGTAACGAGCAGTACTTC
CASSWASRNEQYF
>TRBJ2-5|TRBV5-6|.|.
TGTGCCAGCAGCCGGGAAGGCAGGGGCGAGACCCAGTACTTC
CASSREGRGETQYF
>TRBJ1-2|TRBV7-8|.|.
TGTGCCAGCACCGGCGGGATCCTCCATGGCTACACCTTC
CASTGGILHGYTF
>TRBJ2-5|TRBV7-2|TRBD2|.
TGTGCCAGCAGCTTCGCTAGTGGGGAGGGGACCCAGTACTTC
CASSFASGEGTQYF
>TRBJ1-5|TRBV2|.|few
TGTGCCAGCAGTGGAGGCAGGGGCAATCAGCCCCAGCATTTT
CASSGGRGNQPQHF
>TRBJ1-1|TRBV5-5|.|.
TGTGCCAGCAGCCCGGGGGGAAGGATGAACACTGAAGCTTTCTTT
CASSPGGRMNTEAFF
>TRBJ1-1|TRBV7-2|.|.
TGTGCCAGCAGCCCGGGGGGCGCCGGAACTGAAGCTTTCTTT
CASSPGGAGTEAFF
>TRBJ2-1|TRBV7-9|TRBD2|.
TGTGCCAGCATTATTAGCGGGCCGCCTAGGGATGAGCAGTTCTTC
CASIISGPPRDEQFF
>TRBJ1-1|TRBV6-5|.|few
TGTGCCAGCAGTCATCAGGGAGCAGCTTTCTTT
CASSHQGAAFF
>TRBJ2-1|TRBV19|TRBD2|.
TGTGCCAGTAGTATTTCGGGACTAGCAAATGAGCAGTTCTTC
CASSISGLANEQFF
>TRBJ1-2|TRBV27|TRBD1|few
TGTGCCAGCAGTTTATTGGCAGGGGGTCTTGGCTACACCTTC
CASSLLAGGLGYTF
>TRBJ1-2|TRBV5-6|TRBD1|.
TGTGCCAGCAGCCCGGGGACAGGGGGAGTCTATGGCTACACCTTC
CASSPGTGGVYGYTF
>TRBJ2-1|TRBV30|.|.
TGTGCCTGGAGTGTAGGTTTCGTCTGGTTCTTC
CAWSVGFVWFF
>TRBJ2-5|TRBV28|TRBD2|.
TGTGCCAGCAGTTTAATGGGACTAGCGGATTCTGAGACCCAGTACTTC
CASSLMGLADSETQYF
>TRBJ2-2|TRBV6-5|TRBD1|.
TGTGCCAGCAGTTACTCCAGGGGGCAGATGGGCGGGGAGCTGTTTTTT
CASSYSRGQMGGELFF
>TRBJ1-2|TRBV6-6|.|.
TGTGCCAGCAGCCTCGGGACGGCCTATGGCTACACCTTC
CASSLGTAYGYTF
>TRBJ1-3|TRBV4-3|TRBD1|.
TGCGCCAGCAGCCCGGGACAGGCCTCTGGAAACACCATATATTTT
CASSPGQASGNTIYF